This record covers a single T cell receptor beta chain. This record belongs to a study of blood T cell repertoires in COVID-19. Profiled with immunoSEQ multiplex PCR; TCRdb holds only in-frame clones, not every one. The sample has some 140,000 clones, 84% seen once; the top ten hold about 1.5%. Trimming removed 2 bases at V and 3 bases at J, with 17 bases between. CDR3 length equals 16 residues. The germline gives CDR1 SGHRS, CDR2 YFSETQ. The V gene is TRBV5-1, the J gene TRBJ1-1; possibly TRBD1 for D (6 bases). The source is a man aged 60-69 years with acute or convalescent COVID-19. The material sequenced was peripheral blood. CDR3 DNA: TGCGCCAGCAGCTTCGATTCAGGGGTGTCGCACACTGAAGCTTTCTTT. Protein product: CASSFDSGVSHTEAFF.